This is a list of T cell receptor beta chains from one sample in a study of blood T cell repertoires in COVID-19. TCRdb's copy holds only in-frame clones and misses some; the assay was immunoSEQ multiplex PCR. The table has around 100,000 clones, about 89% seen once. Sequenced input: peripheral blood. All receptors come from a human donor in a cohort sampled during active COVID-19. The CDR3 runs from the conserved cysteine through the conserved F or W. D genes are given only for firm matches. Not every row has a clone size; where given, it reads once, few, many or a size class.

v_gene	j_gene	d_gene	abundance	CDR3aa	CDR3nt
TRBV6-5	TRBJ2-7	.	once	CARIEGESRCEQYF	TGTGCCAGGATCGAGGGGGAGAGTAGGTGCGAGCAGTACTTC
TRBV28	TRBJ1-1	.	.	CASSFLVGDYTEAFF	TGTGCCAGCAGTTTCCTCGTAGGAGATTACACTGAAGCTTTCTTT
TRBV6-2/TRBV6-3	TRBJ2-7	.	.	CASSYSLYEQYF	TGTGCCAGCAGTTATTCTCTTTACGAGCAGTACTTC
TRBV7-9	TRBJ2-5	TRBD1	.	CASSLGTGVETQYF	TGTGCCAGCAGCTTAGGGACAGGGGTGGAGACCCAGTACTTC
TRBV18	TRBJ1-6	TRBD1	.	CASSPAPGQGTPLHF	TGTGCCAGCTCACCTGCCCCGGGACAGGGAACACCCCTCCACTTT
TRBV5-6	TRBJ1-1	TRBD1	.	CASSARQGRETEAFF	TGTGCCAGCAGCGCCCGACAGGGGAGAGAAACTGAAGCTTTCTTT
TRBV10-3	TRBJ2-7	TRBD1	.	CAGRQGPRSYEQYF	TGTGCCGGCAGACAGGGGCCCCGCTCCTACGAGCAGTACTTC
TRBV27	TRBJ2-7	.	.	CASSFFPLGTSEQYF	TGTGCCAGCAGTTTTTTCCCCCTAGGAACTTCCGAGCAGTACTTC
TRBV27	TRBJ1-6	TRBD1	.	CASGGGQGNSPLHF	TGTGCCAGCGGGGGGGGACAGGGCAATTCACCCCTCCACTTT
TRBV2	TRBJ2-2	.	once	CASSPDVQAGELFF	TGTGCCAGCAGCCCTGACGTCCAAGCGGGGGAGCTGTTTTTT
TRBV7-2	TRBJ1-5	.	once	CASSFRGMDNQPQHF	TGTGCCAGCAGCTTTAGGGGAATGGACAATCAGCCCCAGCATTTT
TRBV11-2	TRBJ2-2	TRBD2	.	CASSPGGGRARTGELFF	TGTGCCAGCAGTCCCGGAGGCGGGAGGGCCCGAACCGGGGAGCTGTTTTTT
TRBV28	TRBJ1-6	.	.	CASSLATVNSPLHF	TGTGCCAGCAGTTTAGCGACAGTTAATTCACCCCTCCACTTT
TRBV2	TRBJ1-3	.	.	CASRSVRQRNTIYF	TGTGCCAGCAGGTCAGTCAGGCAGCGAAACACCATATATTTT
TRBV28	TRBJ2-3	.	.	CASSPLSGLPSDTQYF	TGTGCCAGCAGTCCCCTTAGCGGCCTCCCATCAGATACGCAGTATTTT
TRBV11-2	TRBJ2-7	.	.	CASSSQGGAYEQYF	TGTGCCAGCAGCTCCCAGGGGGGTGCCTACGAGCAGTACTTC
TRBV7-2	TRBJ1-6	TRBD1	.	CASSPDRVNSPLHF	TGTGCCAGCAGCCCTGACAGGGTGAATTCACCCCTCCACTTT
TRBV28	TRBJ1-1	.	.	CASGSRVPNTEAFF	TGTGCCAGCGGATCCCGGGTTCCGAACACTGAAGCTTTCTTT
TRBV28	TRBJ2-7	.	.	CASSIPVNRGEQYF	TGTGCCAGCAGTATACCGGTCAATCGGGGGGAGCAGTACTTC
TRBV10-3	TRBJ2-7	TRBD1	.	CAISESKSDRVGYEQYF	TGTGCCATCAGTGAGTCAAAATCTGACAGGGTCGGTTACGAGCAGTACTTC
TRBV4-3	TRBJ1-2	.	.	CASSQDYREGYTF	TGCGCCAGCAGCCAAGATTACAGGGAAGGCTACACCTTC
TRBV2	TRBJ2-1	TRBD1	.	CASSDRDSLFDEQFF	TGTGCCAGCAGTGATAGGGACAGCCTCTTCGATGAGCAGTTCTTC
TRBV5-1	TRBJ1-6	TRBD1	.	CASSLGTGFLNNSPLHF	TGCGCCAGCAGCCTGGGGACAGGGTTCCTGAATAATTCACCCCTCCACTTT
TRBV6-2/TRBV6-3	TRBJ2-1	TRBD2	few	CASSTLAGGHADGSYNEQFF	TGTGCCAGCAGTACCCTAGCGGGGGGCCACGCCGATGGCTCCTACAATGAGCAGTTCTTC
TRBV18	TRBJ1-2	.	.	CASSPGGRYGYTF	TGTGCCAGCTCACCAGGAGGGCGCTATGGCTACACCTTC
TRBV4-1	TRBJ1-6	.	.	CASSQDFLSYNSPLHF	TGCGCCAGCAGCCAAGATTTTCTGTCCTATAATTCACCCCTCCACTTT
TRBV9	TRBJ2-6	.	.	CASSAFFGANVLTF	TGTGCCAGCAGCGCTTTCTTTGGGGCCAACGTCCTGACTTTC
TRBV29-1	TRBJ2-1	TRBD2	.	CSAASVPGLAGVNEQFF	TGCAGCGCCGCCTCTGTTCCGGGACTAGCGGGAGTTAATGAGCAGTTCTTC
TRBV20-1	TRBJ1-2	.	.	CSLYGYGYTF	TGCAGCCTATATGGCTATGGCTACACCTTC
TRBV5-1	TRBJ2-7	TRBD2	.	CASSKLAGGGHEQYF	TGCGCCAGCAGCAAACTAGCGGGGGGGGGCCACGAGCAGTACTTC
TRBV5-1	TRBJ2-3	TRBD2	.	CASSLVGGTSGADTQYF	TGCGCCAGCAGCTTGGTAGGGGGGACTAGCGGGGCGGATACGCAGTATTTT
TRBV7-9	TRBJ2-5	TRBD1	.	CASSFGTGRETQYF	TGTGCCAGCAGCTTCGGGACAGGGCGGGAGACCCAGTACTTC
TRBV28	TRBJ2-2	TRBD2	.	CASSLMTSGGDPTGELFF	TGTGCCAGCAGTTTAATGACTAGCGGGGGGGACCCAACCGGGGAGCTGTTTTTT
TRBV28	TRBJ2-1	.	.	CASLTSFSVSSYNEQFF	TGTGCCAGCCTCACTAGCTTCTCGGTAAGCTCCTACAATGAGCAGTTCTTC
TRBV5-7	TRBJ1-1	.	once	CASSLTTRNTEAFF	TGTGCCAGCAGCCTAACTACCAGGAACACTGAAGCTTTCTTT
TRBV5-4	TRBJ1-1	.	.	CASSPAGITEAFF	TGTGCCAGCAGCCCGGCAGGGATCACTGAAGCTTTCTTT
TRBV28	TRBJ1-2	.	.	CASSNSYGYTF	TGTGCCAGCAGTAATAGCTATGGCTACACCTTC
TRBV28	TRBJ1-5	TRBD1	.	CASSFDRGDRANQPQHF	TGTGCCAGCAGTTTTGATCGGGGGGACAGGGCCAATCAGCCCCAGCATTTT
TRBV20-1	TRBJ2-7	.	.	CSASGTGTTYEQYF	TGCAGTGCTAGTGGTACAGGGACTACCTACGAGCAGTACTTC
TRBV6-6	TRBJ2-5	TRBD2	once	CASSHHAVAGAAETQYF	TGTGCCAGCAGTCACCACGCTGTAGCGGGAGCAGCGGAGACCCAGTACTTC
TRBV28	TRBJ1-3	.	.	CASSFEGYTIYF	TGTGCCAGCAGTTTCGAGGGTTACACCATATATTTT
TRBV6-5	TRBJ2-5	TRBD1	once	CASSYSGTGEETQYF	TGTGCCAGCAGTTACTCGGGGACAGGAGAAGAGACCCAGTACTTC
TRBV7-6	TRBJ2-7	TRBD1	.	CASSLGQGLTYEQYF	TGTGCCAGCAGCTTAGGACAGGGGCTAACCTACGAGCAGTACTTC
TRBV10-2	TRBJ1-2	.	.	CASAGGASFSYTF	TGCGCCAGCGCCGGGGGGGCCTCGTTTAGCTACACCTTC
TRBV9	TRBJ2-1	.	.	CASSNSPGAFLNEQFF	TGTGCCAGCAGCAATTCCCCGGGAGCGTTTTTAAATGAGCAGTTCTTC
TRBV28	TRBJ1-1	.	.	CASSDQGLYTEAFF	TGTGCCAGCAGTGATCAGGGGCTTTATACTGAAGCTTTCTTT
TRBV28	TRBJ2-7	TRBD1	.	CASSFPGTGALGEQYF	TGTGCCAGCAGTTTCCCGGGGACAGGCGCTTTGGGGGAGCAGTACTTC
TRBV7-9	TRBJ1-1	.	.	CASSLLGAPRAFF	TGTGCCAGCAGCCTCCTGGGGGCCCCCCGAGCTTTCTTT
TRBV20-1	TRBJ1-1	.	.	CSAIKGPEAFF	TGCAGTGCTATTAAGGGGCCTGAAGCTTTCTTT
TRBV11-1	TRBJ2-3	.	.	CASSSTRGGRADTQYF	TGTGCCAGCAGCTCCACGAGGGGGGGGAGGGCAGATACGCAGTATTTT
TRBV6-5	TRBJ2-7	TRBD2	.	CASRLAGGLEQYF	TGTGCCAGCCGACTAGCGGGAGGGTTGGAGCAGTACTTC
TRBV3-1/TRBV3-2	TRBJ1-3	.	.	CASSQAAGFSGNTIYF	TGTGCCAGCAGCCAAGCTGCCGGTTTCTCTGGAAACACCATATATTTT
TRBV6-5	TRBJ1-6	.	few	CASHRGTPDNSPLHF	TGTGCCAGCCACCGCGGGACTCCCGATAATTCACCCCTCCACTTT